The present T cell receptor beta chain was sequenced within a study of T cells expressing NK-cell markers. Across the study: All TCR beta repertoires analysed originated from sorted CD3+CD56+NKG2C+, CD3+CD56+NKG2C- and CD3+CD56-NKG2C+ T cells.

Production of TCR beta cDNA relied on 5'RACE template switching with UMIs. TCRdb re-called the 5' RACE reads and gives one entry per CDR3 protein, without DNA. Found here are approximately 150,000 distinct CDR3 sequences; the top ten clones hold roughly 12%. This CDR3 comprises 15 residues. The germline gives CDR1 DFQATT, CDR2 SNEGSKA (reference sequence). The chain is built from TRBV20-1 and TRBJ2-7; TCRdb's D call of TRBD2 is untestable without DNA. The sample consisted of blood T cells: a sorted CD56 or NKG2C T cell subset, CD4+ or CD8+ T cells, or bulk PBMC T cells (not recorded which). The clonotype was recovered from a young man in good health. CDR3 sequence: CSARTVRVPSYEQYF.